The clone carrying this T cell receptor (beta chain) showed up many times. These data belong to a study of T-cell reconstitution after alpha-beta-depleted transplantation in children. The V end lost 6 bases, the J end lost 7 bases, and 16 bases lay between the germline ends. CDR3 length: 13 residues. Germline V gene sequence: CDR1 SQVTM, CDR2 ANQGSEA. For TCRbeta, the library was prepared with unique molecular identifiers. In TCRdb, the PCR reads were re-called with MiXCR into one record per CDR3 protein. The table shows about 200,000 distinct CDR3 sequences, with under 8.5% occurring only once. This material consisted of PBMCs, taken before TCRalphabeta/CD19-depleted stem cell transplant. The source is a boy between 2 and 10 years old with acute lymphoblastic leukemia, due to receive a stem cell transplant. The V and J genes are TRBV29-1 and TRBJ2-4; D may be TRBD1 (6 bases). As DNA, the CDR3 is TGCAGCGTCAGTAGTACAGGGAGCAACATTCAGTACTTC. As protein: CSVSSTGSNIQYF.